This T cell receptor (beta chain) originates from a study of T cell repertoires in cytomegalovirus infection (dated by TCRdb to about 2019). Broadly, across the study: Donor HLA type was relevant to the analysis, as public TCR beta signatures indicated carriage of CMV infection together with the matching HLA type. Study-level results and caveats: Carriers of CMV infection plus the relevant HLA type were discriminated by the cumulative frequency of public TCR beta family members in the study cohort and in an independent approximately 360-donor cohort. The ex vivo response was dominated by HLA-C-restricted CMV-specific TCR beta clonotypes, and the single most frequent clonotype in two of eight donors was supplied by these HLA-C-restricted clonotypes.

Sequencing used an Illumina HiSeq 1500. In-frame beta chains were kept once TCRdb had trimmed the public reads at Q25 with fastp and called clones with MiXCR. Here each entry gathers all rows of one CDR3 protein and keeps the most common genes and DNA. Recorded for this sample are about 80,000 distinct CDR3 sequences; 3.7% of them occurred a single time. The ten biggest clones cover 3.5% to 6% of the sample. This clonotype has ten or more counts. Its antigen has not been determined. Per-base qualities were not stored, and no clone one base away is much larger. According to the germline V gene (reference sequence), CDR1 reads LNHNV and CDR2 reads YYDKDF. The CDR3 runs 14 amino acids, cysteine and phenylalanine included. The entry retains the CDR3 DNA only, 42 bases that are in frame from base 1. Trimming removed 1 base from V and 6 bases from J, leaving 12 bases between the germline ends.

Sequencing input: PBMCs. The sequence was collected from a human donor in good health (CMV status not recorded). Some clones in this sample may be carry-over from other donors' samples. Here the chain combines TRBV15 and TRBJ1-1; a tentative D call is TRBD1 (5 bases match). The nucleotides read TGTGCCACCAGCAGAGTTGGGGCAACCGCTGAAGCTTTCTTT. This yields the protein CATSRVGATAEAFF.